Each of the 12 T cell receptor beta chains below was sequenced from the same sample in a study of T-cell memory formation after mild COVID-19. TCRdb reprocessed the 5' RACE reads with MiXCR, giving one entry per CDR3 protein. The table records about 190,000 distinct CDR3 sequences, roughly 30% of them present only once. What was sequenced was PBMCs or a T cell subset sorted from them (not recorded which). These receptors were taken from an adult woman who had mild COVID-19 (a few samples of this study predate the infection). Cell type and time point are not known.

This clonotype showed up just a few times. The chain is built from TRBV12-3 or TRBV12-4 and TRBJ2-1, with TRBD1 identical over 7 bases. V lost 6 bases, J lost 5 bases, and 7 bases stayed unmatched. The CDR3 has 14 amino acids. CDR3 in DNA: TGTGCCAGCAGATTTGGGGGACAGAACAATGAGCAGTTCTTC. Its translation: CASRFGGQNNEQFF.

This clonotype was detected a few times. The chain links TRBV15 to TRBJ2-7; no firm D call. Trimming shortened V by 0 bases and J by 2 bases, and 11 bases separated the two germline ends. This CDR3 contains 15 residues. Germline CDR1 is LNHNV and CDR2 is YYDKDF (reference sequence). CDR3 protein: CATSREEARTYEQYF. The CDR3 DNA follows: TGTGCCACCAGCAGAGAAGAGGCAAGAACCTACGAGCAGTACTTC.

There are many counts of this clonotype. The chain recombines TRBV5-5 with TRBJ2-2; no clear D gene. The length of the CDR3 is 14 residues. Germline V gene lookup returns CDR1 SGHKS and CDR2 YYEKEE (reference sequence). Trimming took 0 bases from V and 3 from J, leaving 6 bases between them. This CDR3 is CASSLAAYTGELFF. The CDR3 nucleotides read TGTGCCAGCAGCTTGGCCGCCTACACCGGGGAGCTGTTTTTT.

This clonotype turned up a few times. The chain's CDR3 is CASSVGQGRNDVLTF. In DNA, the CDR3 is TGTGCCAGCAGCGTAGGACAGGGCCGTAACGACGTCCTGACTTTC. The chain joins TRBV9 to TRBJ2-6, with 7 bases fitting TRBD1. CDR3 length equals 15 residues. In germline, CDR1 is SGDLS, CDR2 YYNGEE. Germline trimming cut 0 bases from V and 11 bases from J; bases unmatched to any gene: 8.

The chain joins TRBV29-1 to TRBJ2-2; TRBD2 agrees at 8 bases. The CDR3 spans 14 residues. Germline V gene data show CDR1 as SQVTM and CDR2 as ANQGSEA. V lost 7 bases to trimming and J lost 6 bases; unmatched junction nucleotides: 10. The CDR3 is CSAGAGAGPGELFF. The CDR3 DNA sequence: TGCAGCGCCGGAGCGGGGGCTGGTCCCGGGGAGCTGTTTTTT.

This clonotype was observed a few times. The chain combines TRBV12-3 or TRBV12-4 with TRBJ2-7; unclear D gene. Trimming stripped 5 bases from V and 3 bases from J, with 8 bases between. This CDR3 spans 12 amino acids. CDR3: CASSPRLYEQYF. The CDR3 nucleotides read TGTGCCAGCAGTCCCCGACTCTACGAGCAGTACTTC.

CDR3 residues: CASSFEEEKLFF. CDR3 nucleotide sequence: TGTGCCAGCAGCTTTGAGGAGGAAAAACTGTTTTTT. The chain carries TRBV7-2 and TRBJ1-4; no firm D call. This CDR3 contains 12 residues. The germline gives CDR1 SGHTA, CDR2 FQGNSA. With 3 bases removed from V and 8 bases from J, the gap between germline ends came to 7 bases.

This clonotype was seen a handful of times. The chain joins TRBV9 to TRBJ1-2; no definite D call. Trimming stripped 5 bases from V and 8 bases from J, with 16 bases between. Germline V gene data show CDR1 as SGDLS and CDR2 as YYNGEE. The CDR3 covers 13 residues. The CDR3 bases are TGTGCCAGCAGGTCGCCGGGATCCGGGGGCTACACCTTC. Protein sequence: CASRSPGSGGYTF.

The J gene is TRBJ1-4, the V gene TRBV13; a weak D match, TRBD1 (5 bases). This CDR3 is 14 amino acids long. V lost 2 bases, J lost 7 bases, and 11 bases lay in between. The germline CDR1 and CDR2 sequences are PRHDT and FYEKMQ (reference sequence). In DNA form, the CDR3 reads TGTGCCAGCAGCTTACAGGGAGTCGGTGAAAAACTGTTTTTT. Its translation: CASSLQGVGEKLFF.

This sequence joins TRBV5-1 and TRBJ2-7; D gene uncertain. Per germline, CDR1 SGHRS and CDR2 YFSETQ. CDR3 length: 14 residues. V was shortened by 2 bases and J by 0 bases, with 9 bases between the two germline ends. The CDR3 DNA is TGCGCCAGCAGCTTCCAGGACGGCTCCTACGAGCAGTACTTC. Translation: CASSFQDGSYEQYF.

This clonotype was found a few times. V usage is TRBV29-1 and J usage is TRBJ1-1; TRBD1 aligns across 7 bases. Germline V gene sequence: CDR1 SQVTM, CDR2 ANQGSEA. This CDR3 is built from 17 residues. Trimming cost V 2 bases and J 1 base; bases outside gene matches: 13. Here the CDR3 DNA reads TGCAGCGTTGAATGGGGGGACAGCGGAGATTGGAACACTGAAGCTTTCTTT. This translates into CSVEWGDSGDWNTEAFF.

This clonotype was found a few times. For the CDR3, the DNA is TGTGCCAGCACAGTGGGGGGGCGGTACAATGAGCAGTTCTTC. Its translation is CASTVGGRYNEQFF. J is TRBJ2-1 and V is TRBV12-3 or TRBV12-4, with D possibly TRBD2 on 7 matching bases. V gave up 7 bases and J gave up 4 bases, with 14 bases separating them. The CDR3 has 14 residues.